Listed here is a single T cell receptor (beta chain). Its antigen remains undetermined. Qualities for individual bases were not recorded, and no much larger clone is one base off. In this study, focal radiation therapy paired with CTLA-4 blockade (ipilimumab) was tested in patients who had chemo-refractory metastatic non-small-cell lung cancer. The library relied on the immunoSEQ multiplex PCR assay. In its TCRdb copy, this immuneACCESS table keeps in-frame sequences only and misses some clones. Where compared with another copy, unresolved V genes explain less than half of these, and the others have no known cause. In all, the sample holds more than 75,000 clones, and approximately 74% of those were seen once. The ten largest clonotypes hold approximately 2.6% of the sample. The sample comes from a study of radiotherapy plus CTLA-4 blockade in lung cancer (dated by TCRdb to the late 2010s). With respect to the entire study: Objective responses occurred in 18% of enrolled patients, and over 30% achieved disease control.

V sheds 4 bases and J sheds 2 bases, leaving 16 bases between their ends. The CDR3 numbers 17 residues from cysteine through phenylalanine. Solely the CDR3 DNA is kept, with 51 bases framed from the first base. The germline V gene supplies CDR1 SGHRS and CDR2 YFSETQ. The research as a whole found: Early dynamic changes in blood T cell clones, together with increased serum interferon-beta after radiation, were reported as the strongest predictors of response. After treatment with radiotherapy and ipilimumab, TCR clones that originated in tumors expanded in peripheral blood.

This sequence was found in a human donor with non-small cell lung cancer who had a partial response to radiotherapy plus ipilimumab. Some clones in this sample may be carry-over from other donors' samples. The input for sequencing was peripheral blood, taken from a patient treated with radiotherapy plus ipilimumab. The V and J genes are TRBV5-1 and TRBJ2-6; TRBD1 is perhaps the D gene, given 5 matching bases. The DNA is TGCGCCAGCAGCGCGAAGCCTCAGGGCACTGGGGCCAACGTCCTGACTTTC. This encodes CASSAKPQGTGANVLTF.